This TCR beta chain is from a study of monozygotic twins with inflammatory bowel disease. This CDR3 spans 12 amino acids. Looked up from germline, CDR1 is SQVTM and CDR2 is ANQGSEA. Reprocessing the 5' RACE reads, TCRdb reports a single entry for every CDR3 protein and omits DNA. The repertoire table contains roughly 100,000 distinct CDR3 sequences. The V and J genes are TRBV29-1 and TRBJ2-1; TCRdb's assignment of TRBD1 cannot be checked, as there is no DNA. The sample taken for sequencing was blood. The source of this sequence is a human donor with ulcerative colitis or Crohn's disease, or a healthy co-twin of an affected twin (not recorded which). The CDR3 loop is CSGLRGGANQFF.